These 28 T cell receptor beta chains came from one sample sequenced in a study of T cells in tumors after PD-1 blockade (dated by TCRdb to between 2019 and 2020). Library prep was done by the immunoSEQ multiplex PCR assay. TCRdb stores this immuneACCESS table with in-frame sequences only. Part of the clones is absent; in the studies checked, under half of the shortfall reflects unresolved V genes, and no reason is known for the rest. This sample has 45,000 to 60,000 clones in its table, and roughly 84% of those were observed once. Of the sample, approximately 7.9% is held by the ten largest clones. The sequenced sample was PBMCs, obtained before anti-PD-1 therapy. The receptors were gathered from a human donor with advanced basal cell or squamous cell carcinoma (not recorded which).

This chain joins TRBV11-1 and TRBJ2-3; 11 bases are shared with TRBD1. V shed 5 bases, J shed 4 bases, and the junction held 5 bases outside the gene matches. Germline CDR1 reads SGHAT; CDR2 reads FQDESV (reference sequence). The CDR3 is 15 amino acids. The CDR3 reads CASSPGQGASDTQYF. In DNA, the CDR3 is TGTGCCAGCAGCCCCGGACAGGGGGCGTCAGATACGCAGTATTTT.

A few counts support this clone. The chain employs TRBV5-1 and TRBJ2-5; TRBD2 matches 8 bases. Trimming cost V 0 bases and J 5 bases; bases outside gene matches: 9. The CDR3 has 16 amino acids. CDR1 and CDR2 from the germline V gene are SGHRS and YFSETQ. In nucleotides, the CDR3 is TGCGCCAGCAGCTTGGAGTATCGGGGGGGCAGGGAGACCCAGTACTTC. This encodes CASSLEYRGGRETQYF. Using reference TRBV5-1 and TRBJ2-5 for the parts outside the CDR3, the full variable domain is KAGVTQTPRYLIKTRGQQVTLSCSPISGHRSVSWYQQTPGQGLQFLFEYFSETQRNKGNFPGRFSGRQFSNSRSEMNVSTLELGDSALYLCASSLEYRGGRETQYFGPGTRLLVL.

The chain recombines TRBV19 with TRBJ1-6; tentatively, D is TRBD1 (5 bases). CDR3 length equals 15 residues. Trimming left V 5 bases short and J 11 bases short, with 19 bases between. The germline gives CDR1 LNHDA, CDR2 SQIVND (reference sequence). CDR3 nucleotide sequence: TGTGCCAGTAGTTTTTCCGGGACCCGCTCCACACCCCTCCACTTT. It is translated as CASSFSGTRSTPLHF.

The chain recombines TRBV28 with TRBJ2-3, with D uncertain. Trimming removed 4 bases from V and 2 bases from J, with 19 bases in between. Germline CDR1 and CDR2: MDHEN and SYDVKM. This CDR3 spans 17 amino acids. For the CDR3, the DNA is TGTGCCAGCAGTTCCTCCGGTCCCCAAACAAACACAGATACGCAGTATTTT. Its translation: CASSSSGPQTNTDTQYF.

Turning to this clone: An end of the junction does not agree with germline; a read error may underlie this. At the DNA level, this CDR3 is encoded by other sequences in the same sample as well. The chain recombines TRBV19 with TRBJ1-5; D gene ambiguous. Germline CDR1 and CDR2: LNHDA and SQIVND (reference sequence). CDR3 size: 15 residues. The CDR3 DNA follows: TGTGCTAGTAGTACGGACGGAGCGTTCAATCAGCCCCAGCATTTT. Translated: CASSTDGAFNQPQHF.

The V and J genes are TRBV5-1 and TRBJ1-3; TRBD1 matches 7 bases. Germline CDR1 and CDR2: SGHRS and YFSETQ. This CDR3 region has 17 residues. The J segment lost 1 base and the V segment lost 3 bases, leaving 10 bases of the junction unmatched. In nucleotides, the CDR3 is TGCGCCAGCAGCTGGACAGGAAGCAGCTTTTCTGGAAACACCATATATTTT. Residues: CASSWTGSSFSGNTIYF.

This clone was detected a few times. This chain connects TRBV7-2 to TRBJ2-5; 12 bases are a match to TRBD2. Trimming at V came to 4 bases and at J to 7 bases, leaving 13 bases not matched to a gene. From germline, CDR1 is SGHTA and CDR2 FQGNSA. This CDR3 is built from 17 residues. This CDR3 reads CASSSEGLAGRAGTQYF. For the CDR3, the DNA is TGTGCCAGCAGCTCGGAAGGACTAGCGGGGCGCGCGGGGACCCAGTACTTC.

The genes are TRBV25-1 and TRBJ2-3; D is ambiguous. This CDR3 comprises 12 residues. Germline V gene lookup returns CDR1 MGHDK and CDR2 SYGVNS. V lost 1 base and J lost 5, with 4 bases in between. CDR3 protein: CASSESRDTQYF. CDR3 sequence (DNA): TGTGCCAGCAGTGAATCGAGAGATACGCAGTATTTT.

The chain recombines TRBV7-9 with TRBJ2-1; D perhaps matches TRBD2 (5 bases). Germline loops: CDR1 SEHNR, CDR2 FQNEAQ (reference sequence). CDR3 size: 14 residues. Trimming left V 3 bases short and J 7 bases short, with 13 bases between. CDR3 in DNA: TGTGCCAGCAGCTTTAGCGAAGTCGGGAATGAGCAGTTCTTC. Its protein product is CASSFSEVGNEQFF.

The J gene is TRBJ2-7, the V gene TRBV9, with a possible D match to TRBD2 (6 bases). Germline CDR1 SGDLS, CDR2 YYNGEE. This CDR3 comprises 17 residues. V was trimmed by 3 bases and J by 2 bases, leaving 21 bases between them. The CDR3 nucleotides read TGTGCCAGCAGCGGTGAGAGTCCGGGACTGACTACCTACGAGCAGTACTTC. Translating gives CASSGESPGLTTYEQYF.

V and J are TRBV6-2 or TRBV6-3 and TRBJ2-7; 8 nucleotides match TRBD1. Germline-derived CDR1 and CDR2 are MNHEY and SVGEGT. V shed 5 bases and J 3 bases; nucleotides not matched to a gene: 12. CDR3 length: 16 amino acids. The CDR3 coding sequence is TGTGCCAGCAGTCACGATTTCAGGGGGCGATACTACGAGCAGTACTTC. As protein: CASSHDFRGRYYEQYF.

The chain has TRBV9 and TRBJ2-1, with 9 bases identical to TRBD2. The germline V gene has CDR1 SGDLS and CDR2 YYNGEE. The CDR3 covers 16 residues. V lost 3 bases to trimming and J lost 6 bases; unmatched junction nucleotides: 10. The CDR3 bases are TGTGCCAGCAGCGCAACCTTTAGCGGGAGTAGCAATGAGCAGTTCTTC. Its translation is CASSATFSGSSNEQFF.

CDR3 residues: CASSLAILRPSSYNEQFF. CDR3 coding DNA: TGTGCCAGCAGCTTGGCCATCCTCCGACCAAGCTCCTACAATGAGCAGTTCTTC. The V gene is TRBV5-4, the J gene TRBJ2-1; D remains ambiguous. Between the trimmed V and J ends, which lost 0 bases and 0 bases, there was a span of 16 bases. From germline, CDR1 is SGHNT and CDR2 YYREEE (reference sequence). The CDR3 length is 18 residues.

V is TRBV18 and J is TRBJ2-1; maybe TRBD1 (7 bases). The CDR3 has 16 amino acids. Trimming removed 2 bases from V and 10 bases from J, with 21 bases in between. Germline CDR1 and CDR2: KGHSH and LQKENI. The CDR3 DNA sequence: TGTGCCAGCTCACCAAGGCTGACAGGGCGGGGAGACGAGCAGTTCTTC. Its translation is CASSPRLTGRGDEQFF. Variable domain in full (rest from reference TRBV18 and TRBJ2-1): NAGVMQNPRHLVRRRGQEARLRCSPMKGHSHVYWYRQLPEEGLKFMVYLQKENIIDESGMPKERFSAEFPKEGPSILRIQQVVRGDSAAYFCASSPRLTGRGDEQFFGPGTRLTVL.

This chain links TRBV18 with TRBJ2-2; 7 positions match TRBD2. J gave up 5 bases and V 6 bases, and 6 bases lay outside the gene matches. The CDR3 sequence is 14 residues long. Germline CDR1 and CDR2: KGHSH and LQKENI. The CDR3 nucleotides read TGTGCCAGCTCGGCCGGGGGACTAACCGGGGAGCTGTTTTTT. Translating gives CASSAGGLTGELFF. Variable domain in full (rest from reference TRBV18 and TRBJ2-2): NAGVMQNPRHLVRRRGQEARLRCSPMKGHSHVYWYRQLPEEGLKFMVYLQKENIIDESGMPKERFSAEFPKEGPSILRIQQVVRGDSAAYFCASSAGGLTGELFFGEGSRLTVL.

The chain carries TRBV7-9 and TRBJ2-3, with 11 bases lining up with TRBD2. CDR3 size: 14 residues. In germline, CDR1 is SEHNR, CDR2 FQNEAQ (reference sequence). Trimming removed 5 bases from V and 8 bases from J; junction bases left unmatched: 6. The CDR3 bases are TGTGCCAGCAGCGCGACTAGCGGGATCTCTACGCAGTATTTT. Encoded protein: CASSATSGISTQYF.

The CDR3 DNA reads as TGTGCCAGCAGCTTTAGAGCGGACAGGGGTCAGACCCAGTACTTC. Translating gives CASSFRADRGQTQYF. The rearrangement uses TRBV7-8 and TRBJ2-5, with 9 nucleotides matching TRBD1. The ends lost 3 bases at V and 6 bases at J; junction bases unmatched: 8. Germline V CDR1 and CDR2: SGHVS, FQNEAQ. The CDR3 runs to 15 residues.

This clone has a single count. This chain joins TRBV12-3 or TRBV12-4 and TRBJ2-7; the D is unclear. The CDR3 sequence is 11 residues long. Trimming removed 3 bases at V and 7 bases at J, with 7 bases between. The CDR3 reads CASSFGLEQYF. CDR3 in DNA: TGTGCCAGCAGTTTTGGCCTAGAGCAGTACTTC.

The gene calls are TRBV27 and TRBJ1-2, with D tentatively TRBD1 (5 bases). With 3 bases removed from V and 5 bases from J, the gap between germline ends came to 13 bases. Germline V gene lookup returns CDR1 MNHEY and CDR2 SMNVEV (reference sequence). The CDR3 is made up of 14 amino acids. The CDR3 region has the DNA TGTGCCAGCAGTTTGAGGCCGGGGGGGTATGGCTACACCTTC. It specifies CASSLRPGGYGYTF.

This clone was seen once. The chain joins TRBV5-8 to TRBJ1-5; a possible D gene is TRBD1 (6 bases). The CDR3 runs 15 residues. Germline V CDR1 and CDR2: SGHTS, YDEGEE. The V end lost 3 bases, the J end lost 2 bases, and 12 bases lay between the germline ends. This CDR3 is CASSWQGTGNQPQHF. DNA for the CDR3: TGTGCCAGCAGCTGGCAGGGGACGGGCAATCAGCCCCAGCATTTT.

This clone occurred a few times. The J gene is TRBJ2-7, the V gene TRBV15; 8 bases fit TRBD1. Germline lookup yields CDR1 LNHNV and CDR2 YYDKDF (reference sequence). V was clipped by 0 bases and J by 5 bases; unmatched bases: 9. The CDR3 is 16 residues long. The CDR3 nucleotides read TGTGCCACCAGCAGAGATCTGGAGGCAGGGGGCAACGAGCAGTACTTC. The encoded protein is CATSRDLEAGGNEQYF.

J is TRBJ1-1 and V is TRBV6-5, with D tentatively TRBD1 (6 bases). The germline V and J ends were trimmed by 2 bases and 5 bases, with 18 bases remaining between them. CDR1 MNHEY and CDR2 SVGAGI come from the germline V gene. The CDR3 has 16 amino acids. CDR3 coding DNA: TGTGCCAGCAGTTACACCACCGGGGGGGCGGGGACTGAAGCTTTCTTT. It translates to CASSYTTGGAGTEAFF.

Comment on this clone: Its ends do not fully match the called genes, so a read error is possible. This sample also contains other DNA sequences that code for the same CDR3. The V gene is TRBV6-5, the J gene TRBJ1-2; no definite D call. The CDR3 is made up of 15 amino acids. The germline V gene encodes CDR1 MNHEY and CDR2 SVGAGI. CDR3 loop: CASSYSMSGNYGYTF. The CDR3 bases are TGTGCCAGCAGCTACTCGATGTCTGGGAACTATGGCTACACCTTC.

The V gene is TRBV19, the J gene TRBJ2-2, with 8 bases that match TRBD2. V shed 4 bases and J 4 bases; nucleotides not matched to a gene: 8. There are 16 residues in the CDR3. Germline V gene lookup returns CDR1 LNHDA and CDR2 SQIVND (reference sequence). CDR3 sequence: CASSKKAGVGTGELFF. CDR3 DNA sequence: TGTGCCAGTAGTAAGAAAGCGGGAGTGGGCACCGGGGAGCTGTTTTTT.

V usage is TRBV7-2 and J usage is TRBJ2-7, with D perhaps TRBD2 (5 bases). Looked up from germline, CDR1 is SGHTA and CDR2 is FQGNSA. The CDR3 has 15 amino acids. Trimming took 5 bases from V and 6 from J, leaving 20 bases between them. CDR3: CASSPPGLARGEQYF. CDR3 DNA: TGTGCCAGCAGCCCTCCGGGTCTCGCCCGGGGCGAGCAGTACTTC.

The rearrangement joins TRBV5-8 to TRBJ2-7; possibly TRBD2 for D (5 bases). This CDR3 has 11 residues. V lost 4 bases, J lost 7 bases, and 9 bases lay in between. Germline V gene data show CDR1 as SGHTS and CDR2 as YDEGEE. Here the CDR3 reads CASSLRTEQYF. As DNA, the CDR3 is TGTGCCAGCAGCCTGAGGACTGAGCAGTACTTC. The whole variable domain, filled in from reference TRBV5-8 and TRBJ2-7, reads EAGVTQSPTHLIKTRGQQATLRCSPISGHTSVYWYQQALGLGLQFLLWYDEGEERNRGNFPPRFSGRQFPNYSSELNVNALELEDSALYLCASSLRTEQYFGPGTRLTVT.

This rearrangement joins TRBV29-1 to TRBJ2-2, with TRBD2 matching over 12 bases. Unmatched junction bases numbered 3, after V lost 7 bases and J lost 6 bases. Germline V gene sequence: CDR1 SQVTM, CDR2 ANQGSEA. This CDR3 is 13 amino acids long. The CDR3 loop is CSALAGGAGELFF. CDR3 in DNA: TGCAGCGCCCTAGCGGGAGGGGCCGGGGAGCTGTTTTTT.

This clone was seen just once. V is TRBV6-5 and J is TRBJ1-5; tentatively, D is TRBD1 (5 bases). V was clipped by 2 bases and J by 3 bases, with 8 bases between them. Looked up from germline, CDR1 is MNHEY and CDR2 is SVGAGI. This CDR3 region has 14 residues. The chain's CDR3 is CASSYRGYNQPQHF. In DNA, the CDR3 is TGTGCCAGCAGTTACAGGGGTTACAATCAGCCCCAGCATTTT.